The T cell receptor beta chain described here comes from a study of blood T cell repertoires in COVID-19. Libraries were prepared by immunoSEQ multiplex PCR; TCRdb keeps only in-frame clonotypes and omits some of them. This sample carries some 87,000 clones, around 90% of them seen once, and the ten largest clones take roughly 3.5%. Germline V lookup: CDR1 MGHRA, CDR2 YSYEKL. CDR3 size: 20 residues. With 0 bases clipped from V and 1 base from J, the junction kept 13 bases outside the gene matches. The source material was peripheral blood. The V and J genes are TRBV4-1 and TRBJ2-3, with 10 bases that match TRBD2. The sequence was obtained from a woman aged 70-85 years with acute or convalescent COVID-19. The CDR3, as DNA: TGCGCCAGCAGCCAAGATAACCCTTTGTGGGGGACTAGCGGCACAGATACGCAGTATTTT. Protein product: CASSQDNPLWGTSGTDTQYF.